This is a list of T cell receptor beta chains from one sample in a study of monozygotic twins with inflammatory bowel disease. TCRdb reprocessed the 5' RACE reads, keeping one entry per CDR3 protein, no DNA. Here the sample table reports about 300,000 distinct CDR3 sequences. The sample taken for sequencing was blood. These receptors came from a human donor with ulcerative colitis or Crohn's disease, or a healthy co-twin of an affected twin (not recorded which). Both conserved end residues are part of each CDR3. The order of the fields is J gene, V gene, CDR3 protein.

J gene: TRBJ2-7; V gene: TRBV20-1; CDR3 protein: CSARHSWGSYEQYF
J gene: TRBJ2-3; V gene: TRBV29-1; CDR3 protein: CSVTSGTDTQYF
J gene: TRBJ1-6; V gene: TRBV20-1; CDR3 protein: CSARQTGTGFISSPLHF
J gene: TRBJ1-4; V gene: TRBV6-1; CDR3 protein: CASGRTGPREKLFF
J gene: TRBJ1-5; V gene: TRBV12-3/TRBV12-4; CDR3 protein: CASSIYRGDRGLGQPQHF
J gene: TRBJ2-3; V gene: TRBV27; CDR3 protein: CASSHPWHTGPADTQYF
J gene: TRBJ2-7; V gene: TRBV20-1; CDR3 protein: CSASNELAPSYEQYF
J gene: TRBJ2-5; V gene: TRBV7-3; CDR3 protein: CASSTTSGRETQYF
J gene: TRBJ2-4; V gene: TRBV5-4; CDR3 protein: CASSGGAEDIQYF
J gene: TRBJ2-1; V gene: TRBV7-8; CDR3 protein: CASISSGRAYNEQFF
J gene: TRBJ1-5; V gene: TRBV5-1; CDR3 protein: CASSLGDVGQPQHF
J gene: TRBJ1-2; V gene: TRBV10-3; CDR3 protein: CATEASGDTLGGYTF
J gene: TRBJ2-3; V gene: TRBV5-1; CDR3 protein: CASSPPRAGGTDTQYF
J gene: TRBJ2-2; V gene: TRBV5-6; CDR3 protein: CASSNLWGRERELFF
J gene: TRBJ1-2; V gene: TRBV28; CDR3 protein: CASSPDGRGGYTF
J gene: TRBJ2-1; V gene: TRBV11-2; CDR3 protein: CASSSRQGPSYNEQFF